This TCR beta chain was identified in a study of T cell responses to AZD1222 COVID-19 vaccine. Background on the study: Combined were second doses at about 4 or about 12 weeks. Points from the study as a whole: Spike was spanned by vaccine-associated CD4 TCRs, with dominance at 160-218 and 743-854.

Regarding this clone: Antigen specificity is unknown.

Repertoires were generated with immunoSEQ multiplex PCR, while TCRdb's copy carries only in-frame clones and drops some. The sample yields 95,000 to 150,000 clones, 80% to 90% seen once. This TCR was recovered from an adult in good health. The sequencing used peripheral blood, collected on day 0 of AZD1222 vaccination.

For the CDR3, the DNA is TGTGCCATCAGTGAGGTGGCCGGGGAAAAACTGTTTTTT. Its translation: CAISEVAGEKLFF. The genes are TRBV10-3 and TRBJ1-4, with unresolved D. The CDR3 runs to 13 residues. V dropped 2 bases and J dropped 8 bases, with 9 bases sitting between them. In germline, CDR1 is ENHRY, CDR2 SYGVKD.